These 18 T cell receptor beta chains share one sample of origin, sequenced in a study of blood T cell repertoires in COVID-19. The protocol was immunoSEQ multiplex PCR, while the TCRdb copy is restricted to in-frame clones and leaves out a portion. The table has a few hundred thousand clones, about 87% seen once. Sequenced material: PBMCs or T cells enriched from blood (not recorded which). The receptor source for this set is a young man who had recovered from COVID-19.

The rearrangement uses TRBV18 and TRBJ1-5; D is unresolved. Per the germline V gene, CDR1 is KGHSH and CDR2 is LQKENI. Trimming stripped 6 bases from V and 5 bases from J, with 17 bases between. The CDR3 is made up of 15 amino acids. This CDR3 is CASSPDGRRDQPQHF. CDR3 nucleotide sequence: TGTGCCAGCTCCCCCGACGGGAGAAGAGATCAGCCCCAGCATTTT.

The chain combines TRBV10-1 with TRBJ2-7; D might be TRBD1 (5 bases). Trimming removed 6 bases at V and 0 bases at J, with 9 bases between. Germline assignment: CDR1 WNHNN and CDR2 SYGVQD (reference sequence). The CDR3 is 13 residues long. CDR3 DNA sequence: TGCGCCAGCAGCCAGGGAAACTCCTACGAGCAGTACTTC. This encodes CASSQGNSYEQYF.

This chain joins TRBV10-3 and TRBJ1-2, with 7 nucleotides matching TRBD1. The CDR3 spans 16 residues. Germline trimming cut 2 bases from V and 0 bases from J; bases unmatched to any gene: 6. Germline V CDR1 and CDR2: ENHRY, SYGVKD. The CDR3 DNA follows: TGTGCCATCAGTGAGCCCCTAACAGGGGCTAACTATGGCTACACCTTC. It translates to CAISEPLTGANYGYTF.

This clone was seen just once. This chain connects TRBV4-3 to TRBJ1-6; D remains unclear. Per germline, CDR1 LGHNA and CDR2 YSLEER. CDR3 length: 13 amino acids. The ends were cut back, 0 bases at V and 6 bases at J, with 3 bases in the middle. The DNA of the CDR3 is TGCGCCAGCAGCCAAGAACTTAATTCACCCCTCCACTTT. Its translation is CASSQELNSPLHF.

The V gene is TRBV29-1, the J gene TRBJ2-1; 15 bases fit TRBD2. Germline CDR1 is SQVTM and CDR2 is ANQGSEA. The CDR3 length is 18 residues. V lost 3 bases and J lost 4; bases outside the gene matches: 10. In nucleotides, the CDR3 is TGCAGCGTTGAGCCCGGGACTAGCGGGAGGACGGGTTACAATGAGCAGTTCTTC. Translated, it gives CSVEPGTSGRTGYNEQFF.

The chain links TRBV2 to TRBJ1-2; D call uncertain. From germline, CDR1 is SNHLY and CDR2 FYNNEI. The CDR3 runs to 12 residues. Deletions cut 6 bases from V and 5 bases from J, with 10 bases between. The CDR3 reads CASRGDSYGYTF. The CDR3, as DNA: TGTGCCAGCAGGGGAGATAGTTATGGCTACACCTTC.

The chain has TRBV6-5 and TRBJ2-2, with D uncertain. The V end lost 4 bases, the J end lost 6 bases, and 9 bases lay between the germline ends. The germline CDR1 and CDR2 sequences are MNHEY and SVGAGI. This CDR3 contains 13 residues. In DNA, the CDR3 is TGTGCCAGCAGTTTCATGTTAGCCGGGGAGCTGTTTTTT. It specifies CASSFMLAGELFF.

The chain joins TRBV28 to TRBJ2-1; 7 positions match TRBD1. The germline CDR1 and CDR2 sequences are MDHEN and SYDVKM. The CDR3 runs 13 residues. V lost 1 base and J lost 15; bases outside the gene matches: 9. The CDR3, as DNA: TGTGCCAGCAGTTTATATATTAACAGGGGTCCGTTCTTC. It specifies CASSLYINRGPFF.

This chain links TRBV29-1 with TRBJ2-2, with a weak D call TRBD2 (5 bases). The germline CDR1 and CDR2 sequences are SQVTM and ANQGSEA. This CDR3 has 15 amino acids. Trimming stripped 2 bases from V and 5 bases from J, with 15 bases between. The CDR3 region is CSVESRWGETGELFF. CDR3 bases: TGCAGCGTTGAAAGCCGGTGGGGAGAAACCGGGGAGCTGTTTTTT.

V and J are TRBV28 and TRBJ1-3; unclear D gene. The V and J ends lost 5 bases and 0 bases respectively, with 14 bases between them. From germline, CDR1 is MDHEN and CDR2 SYDVKM. This CDR3 spans 16 amino acids. CDR3 protein: CASSPWTGNSGNTIYF. The DNA for the CDR3 is TGTGCCAGCAGTCCTTGGACGGGGAACTCTGGAAACACCATATATTTT. The entire variable domain, with the rest obtained from reference TRBV28 and TRBJ1-3, is as follows: DVKVTQSSRYLVKRTGEKVFLECVQDMDHENMFWYRQDPGLGLRLIYFSYDVKMKEKGDIPEGYSVSREKKERFSLILESASTNQTSMYLCASSPWTGNSGNTIYFGEGSWLTVV.

The chain combines TRBV12-3 or TRBV12-4 with TRBJ2-1; TRBD1 might be the D (6 bases). V lost 5 bases, J lost 14 bases, and 16 bases lay in between. This CDR3 contains 12 residues. CDR3 in amino acids: CASSLHRDKEFF. The DNA for the CDR3 is TGTGCCAGCAGTCTACACCGGGACAAGGAGTTCTTC.

This chain links TRBV10-3 with TRBJ1-1; D is unresolved. Trimming cost V 3 bases and J 0 bases, with 5 bases left between them. Per the germline V gene, CDR1 is ENHRY and CDR2 is SYGVKD. This CDR3 is built from 13 residues. The CDR3: CAISDILNTEAFF. For the CDR3, the DNA is TGTGCCATCAGTGACATTCTGAACACTGAAGCTTTCTTT.

The V gene is TRBV24-1, the J gene TRBJ2-3; 7 nucleotides match TRBD2. V gave up 3 bases and J gave up 1 base; unmatched junction bases: 3. Germline CDR1 reads KGHDR; CDR2 reads SFDVKD. The CDR3 is made up of 15 amino acids. CDR3 in DNA: TGTGCCACCAGTGATACCCTAGCGGGCACAGATACGCAGTATTTT. Translating it yields CATSDTLAGTDTQYF.

This clone appeared a single time. V usage is TRBV4-1 and J usage is TRBJ2-5, with 9 bases identical to TRBD2. V lost 1 base to trimming and J lost 2 bases; unmatched junction nucleotides: 5. Germline CDR1 and CDR2: MGHRA and YSYEKL. The CDR3 loop spans 16 amino acids. The CDR3 sequence: CASSQGRLAGQETQYF. DNA of the CDR3: TGCGCCAGCAGCCAAGGCCGGCTAGCGGGGCAAGAGACCCAGTACTTC.

The chain couples TRBV13 to TRBJ2-2; 10 bases agree with TRBD2. The CDR3 totals 19 residues. CDR1 is PRHDT, CDR2 FYEKMQ, per germline (reference sequence). V was clipped by 4 bases and J by 5 bases; unmatched bases: 16. DNA of the CDR3: TGTGCCAGCAGCTCAACCCGAACCCGTTCTAGCGGGGGTACCGGGGAGCTGTTTTTT. Amino acid sequence: CASSSTRTRSSGGTGELFF.

The chain uses TRBV3-1 (or the pseudogene TRBV3-2) and TRBJ2-1; D is unresolved. Germline V gives CDR1 LGHDT, CDR2 YNNKEL (reference sequence). Between the trimmed V and J ends, which lost 1 base and 6 bases, there was a span of 10 bases. This CDR3 region has 14 residues. The CDR3 DNA reads TGTGCCAGCAGCCAAGCGTACACTATCAATGAGCAGTTCTTC. It yields the protein CASSQAYTINEQFF.

V gene TRBV5-1 combines with J gene TRBJ2-6; unclear D gene. V was shortened by 4 bases and J by 0 bases, with 8 bases between the two germline ends. Germline V lookup: CDR1 SGHRS, CDR2 YFSETQ. CDR3 length: 15 residues. The CDR3 is CASSPPYSGANVLTF. The CDR3 DNA follows: TGCGCCAGCAGCCCCCCTTACTCTGGGGCCAACGTCCTGACTTTC.

This clone was detected once. This chain uses TRBV11-3 with TRBJ2-3; D is perhaps TRBD2 (6 bases). Germline CDR1 SGHNT, CDR2 YENEEA. The length of the CDR3 is 16 residues. Between the trimmed V and J ends, which lost 0 bases and 2 bases, there was a span of 12 bases. The CDR3 DNA sequence: TGTGCCAGCAGCTTAGATATCGGGGGAAACACAGATACGCAGTATTTT. Amino acid sequence: CASSLDIGGNTDTQYF.